This T cell receptor beta chain was sequenced during a study of CD8+ T cells in alopecia areata. The study's findings and limits: Clonality in the scalp and expanded CD8+ clones ranked among the top 100 were significantly decreased by tofacitinib. Researchers report lesional scalp, most notably alopecia totalis/universalis, outstripped normal scalp in clonality.

Regarding this clone: As yet, its antigen is unknown.

Extracted RNA was reverse transcribed, and the resulting cDNA served as sequencing template. Repertoires were generated with immunoSEQ multiplex PCR, while TCRdb's copy carries only in-frame clones and drops some. The repertoire holds about 200,000 clones, with about three fifths as singletons. Trimming cost V 5 bases and J 4 bases, with 17 bases left between them. The V gene's germline CDR1 is SQVTM and CDR2 ANQGSEA. The CDR3 sequence is 14 residues long. Stated treatment: oral pan-JAK inhibitor, 5-10 mg twice daily. Peripheral blood, together with lesional scalp punch biopsies, was collected from alopecia areata patients. Both CD4+ and CD8+ T cells were separated by sorting PBMCs.

This material consisted of CD4+ T cells sorted from blood, taken at week 4, from a patient treated with tofacitinib. This receptor was taken from a human donor with alopecia areata. The J gene is TRBJ1-2, the V gene TRBV29-1; D uncertain. The CDR3 bases are TGCAGCGTTCAAAACCCCAGCTCTACCTATGGCTACACCTTC. Translation: CSVQNPSSTYGYTF. The variable domain in full, completed from reference TRBV29-1 and TRBJ1-2, reads SAVISQKPSRDICQRGTSLTIQCQVDSQVTMMFWYRQQPGQSLTLIATANQGSEATYESGFVIDKFPISRPNLTFSTLTVSNMSPEDSSIYLCSVQNPSSTYGYTFGSGTRLTVV.